This T cell receptor (beta chain) was sequenced for a study of T-cell memory formation after mild COVID-19. Study as a whole: TCR clusters were mostly donor specific.

V was shortened by 0 bases and J by 8 bases, with 20 bases between the two germline ends. The germline V gene encodes CDR1 SGHRS and CDR2 YFSETQ. The CDR3 runs to 16 residues. From the 5' RACE reads, TCRdb called clonotypes with MiXCR, one entry per CDR3 protein. The repertoire holds roughly 350,000 distinct CDR3 sequences, with roughly 15% as singletons. The table lists this clonotype with a few counts. Sequenced: PBMCs or a T cell subset sorted from them (not recorded which). The origin of this receptor is a man aged 18 to 30 who had mild COVID-19 (a few samples of this study predate the infection). Cell type and time point are not known. The chain joins TRBV5-1 to TRBJ1-2; D is unclear. The CDR3 DNA reads as TGCGCCAGCAGCTTGGGTTCGGCAGCCACGGGCCTCGGCTACACCTTC. The encoded protein is CASSLGSAATGLGYTF.